The clone carrying this T cell receptor beta chain was picked up one time. Profiling relied on immunoSEQ multiplex PCR, and the TCRdb table lists in-frame clones only, not all of them. The sample contains under 300,000 clones, about 86% of which appear only once. This sample was taken from a study of blood T cell repertoires in COVID-19. Looking at the study overall: From the United States, Italy and Spain came samples of acute and convalescent COVID-19.

The V gene's germline CDR1 is MNHEY and CDR2 SVGAGI. The CDR3 extends over 15 amino acids. Deletions cut 8 bases from V and 0 bases from J, with 14 bases between. Material for sequencing was peripheral blood. The chain couples TRBV6-5 to TRBJ2-4, with D possibly matching TRBD2 (5 bases). This clonotype originated in a man older than 75 with acute or convalescent COVID-19. CDR3 nucleotide sequence: TGTGCCAGCCAAACGGGGTCAATAGCCAAAAACATTCAGTACTTC. Translating gives CASQTGSIAKNIQYF.